Shown below are 11 T cell receptor beta chains from a single sample sequenced in a study of shared clonotypes between healthy human individuals. Sequenced by immunoSEQ multiplex PCR; TCRdb stores in-frame clones only, minus some. There are some 2,100,000 clones in the sample; approximately 96% occur only once, and about 0.13% lies in the top ten. The sample consisted of naive CD4+ T cells sorted from blood. Subset indicated: CD45RA+ positively selected. These receptors all stem from a man between 18 and 29 years old in good health.

The chain is built from TRBV7-9 and TRBJ1-2; TRBD1 agrees at 8 bases. The germline CDR1 and CDR2 sequences are SEHNR and FQNEAQ (reference sequence). The CDR3 loop spans 14 amino acids. With V trimmed by 1 base and J by 7 bases, 5 bases remained unmatched. The DNA for the CDR3 is TGTGCCAGCAGCTTAGTTTCAGGGGGCCTTGGCTACACCTTC. It encodes CASSLVSGGLGYTF.

This chain links TRBV11-2 with TRBJ1-5; 8 bases map to TRBD1. The J segment lost 6 bases and the V segment lost 2 bases, leaving 3 bases of the junction unmatched. The CDR3 is 14 amino acids. Germline V gene lookup returns CDR1 SGHAT and CDR2 FQNNGV. DNA of the CDR3: TGTGCCAGCAGCTTATGGGACAGGAGTCAGCCCCAGCATTTT. It specifies CASSLWDRSQPQHF.

The V gene is TRBV30, the J gene TRBJ2-7; the D gene is possibly TRBD2 (6 bases). Germline lookup yields CDR1 GTSNPN and CDR2 SVGIG (reference sequence). V lost 7 bases and J 2 bases, leaving 12 bases between the germline ends. The CDR3 spans 12 residues. The CDR3 is CALETGAYEQYF. For the CDR3, the DNA is TGTGCCTTAGAGACGGGAGCCTACGAGCAGTACTTC.

The J gene is TRBJ1-2, the V gene TRBV10-3, with D perhaps TRBD1 (6 bases). This CDR3 comprises 16 residues. Per germline, CDR1 ENHRY and CDR2 SYGVKD. With 2 bases removed from V and 1 base from J, the gap between germline ends came to 14 bases. The CDR3 spells CAISEVARGVNYGYTF. The CDR3 DNA follows: TGTGCCATCAGTGAGGTCGCCAGGGGAGTTAACTATGGCTACACCTTC.

The chain recombines TRBV4-3 with TRBJ2-2; D ambiguous. The CDR3 runs to 16 residues. V was trimmed by 4 bases and J by 0 bases, leaving 12 bases between them. The germline gives CDR1 LGHNA, CDR2 YSLEER. The CDR3 DNA sequence: TGCGCCAGCAGCCCTACCTGGCAGACGAACACCGGGGAGCTGTTTTTT. This encodes CASSPTWQTNTGELFF.

This clone was seen once. Other DNA sequences from this sample encode an identical CDR3 as well. V usage is TRBV18 and J usage is TRBJ1-5; the D gene is possibly TRBD1 (6 bases). The germline V and J ends were trimmed by 0 bases and 2 bases, with 11 bases remaining between them. The CDR3 has 16 residues. In germline, CDR1 is KGHSH, CDR2 LQKENI. DNA for the CDR3: TGTGCCAGCTCACCACCCGGGGGGCTCGGCAATCAGCCCCAGCATTTT. Translation: CASSPPGGLGNQPQHF.

J is TRBJ2-7 and V is TRBV19; possibly TRBD2 for D (6 bases). The germline V gene encodes CDR1 LNHDA and CDR2 SQIVND (reference sequence). CDR3 length: 15 residues. Trimming took 5 bases from V and 1 from J, leaving 15 bases between them. The CDR3 reads CASSPSGRLSYEQYF. CDR3 in DNA: TGTGCCAGTAGTCCCAGCGGGCGGCTTTCCTACGAGCAGTACTTC. Full variable domain (rest looked up from reference TRBV19 and TRBJ2-7): DGGITQSPKYLFRKEGQNVTLSCEQNLNHDAMYWYRQDPGQGLRLIYYSQIVNDFQKGDIAEGYSVSREKKESFPLTVTSAQKNPTAFYLCASSPSGRLSYEQYFGPGTRLTVT.

The chain employs TRBV5-4 and TRBJ2-5; TRBD2 matches at 9 bases. V was clipped by 4 bases and J by 5 bases; unmatched bases: 18. This CDR3 region has 18 residues. From germline, CDR1 is SGHNT and CDR2 YYREEE (reference sequence). The CDR3 protein is CASSRRGREGPMGETQYF. The CDR3 nucleotides are TGTGCCAGCAGCAGAAGAGGGCGGGAGGGCCCCATGGGGGAGACCCAGTACTTC.

J is TRBJ2-5 and V is TRBV5-1; D may be TRBD1 (6 bases). V gave up 2 bases and J gave up 3 bases, with 11 bases separating them. CDR3 length: 14 amino acids. Germline V lookup: CDR1 SGHRS, CDR2 YFSETQ. CDR3: CASSFGTIEETQYF. CDR3 nucleotide sequence: TGCGCCAGCAGCTTCGGGACAATCGAAGAGACCCAGTACTTC.

This rearrangement joins TRBV11-2 to TRBJ2-7; 7 nucleotides agree with TRBD1. The CDR3 loop spans 14 amino acids. The germline V gene encodes CDR1 SGHAT and CDR2 FQNNGV. Losses at the gene ends were 4 bases for V and 2 bases for J; bases not matched to a gene: 5. CDR3 residues: CASSSIDRAYEQYF. The DNA of the CDR3 is TGTGCCAGCAGCTCGATCGACAGGGCCTACGAGCAGTACTTC.

The rearrangement uses TRBV30 and TRBJ1-1; 7 positions match TRBD1. This CDR3 is 12 amino acids long. CDR1 is GTSNPN and CDR2 is SVGIG in the germline V gene (reference sequence). V dropped 2 bases and J dropped 10; count of bases not matched to a gene: 7. The CDR3 is CAWSHNRGAAFF. CDR3 bases: TGTGCCTGGAGTCATAACAGGGGTGCAGCTTTCTTT.